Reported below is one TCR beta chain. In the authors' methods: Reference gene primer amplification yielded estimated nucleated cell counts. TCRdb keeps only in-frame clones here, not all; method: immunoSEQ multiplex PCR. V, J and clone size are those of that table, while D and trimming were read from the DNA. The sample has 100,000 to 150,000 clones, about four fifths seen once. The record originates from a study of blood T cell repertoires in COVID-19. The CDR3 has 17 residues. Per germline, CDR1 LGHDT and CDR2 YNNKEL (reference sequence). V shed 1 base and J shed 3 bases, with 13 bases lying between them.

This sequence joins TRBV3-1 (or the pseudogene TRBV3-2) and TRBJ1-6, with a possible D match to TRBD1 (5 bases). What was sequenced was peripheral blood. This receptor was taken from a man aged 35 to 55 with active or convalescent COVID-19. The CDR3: CASSQAGRKVYNSPLHF. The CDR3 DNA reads TGTGCCAGCAGCCAAGCAGGGAGGAAGGTCTATAATTCACCCCTCCACTTT.